This passage covers 27 T cell receptor beta chains from one sample sequenced in a study of response to subunit inactivated influenza vaccine. In TCRdb, the RT-PCR reads were re-called with MiXCR into one record per CDR3 protein. Here the sample spans around 300,000 distinct CDR3 sequences, approximately 21% being singletons. Sequenced material: PBMCs from blood, taken 21 months after vaccination. The source is a man between 50 and 69 years old who received an inactivated influenza vaccine.

This chain connects TRBV12-3 or TRBV12-4 to TRBJ2-7, with D unclear. The CDR3 is made up of 12 amino acids. V was shortened by 6 bases and J by 9 bases, with 15 bases between the two germline ends. The CDR3: CASSRQEVAQYF. Here the CDR3 DNA reads TGTGCCAGCAGCAGGCAAGAAGTTGCGCAGTACTTC.

This clonotype was seen only a few times. This chain uses TRBV25-1 with TRBJ2-2, with a possible D match to TRBD1 (5 bases). V was pared by 2 bases and J by 5 bases, with 9 bases between. There are 14 residues in the CDR3. CDR1 MGHDK and CDR2 SYGVNS come from the germline V gene. The CDR3 region is CASSEQGRTGELFF. CDR3 sequence (DNA): TGTGCCAGCAGTGAACAGGGTAGAACCGGGGAGCTGTTTTTT.

This chain links TRBV7-2 with TRBJ1-6; no clear D gene. The CDR3 runs to 14 residues. From germline, CDR1 is SGHTA and CDR2 FQGNSA. V was shortened by 5 bases and J by 10 bases, with 15 bases between the two germline ends. The CDR3 spells CASSNLNEASPLHF. CDR3 sequence (DNA): TGTGCCAGCAGCAACCTCAACGAGGCCTCACCCCTCCACTTT.

The V call is TRBV9, the J call TRBJ2-2; D unclear. V shed 3 bases and J shed 7 bases, with 19 bases lying between them. Germline-derived CDR1 and CDR2 are SGDLS and YYNGEE. The CDR3 length is 16 residues. The CDR3 reads CASSARTARGDGELFF. The CDR3 region has the DNA TGTGCCAGCAGCGCCCGGACCGCCCGAGGTGACGGGGAGCTGTTTTTT.

V usage is TRBV10-3 and J usage is TRBJ1-3; perhaps TRBD1 as D (6 bases). This CDR3 comprises 15 residues. V was pared by 6 bases and J by 0 bases, with 12 bases between. CDR1 and CDR2 (germline): ENHRY, SYGVKD. CDR3 region: CAIRVGTSSGNTIYF. DNA for the CDR3: TGTGCCATCAGAGTCGGGACATCCTCTGGAAACACCATATATTTT.

As regards this clonotype: No conserved phenylalanine or tryptophan is present at the end of the CDR3, so a read error is the likely explanation. The chain combines TRBV4-3 with TRBJ2-1, with no clear D. The germline V and J ends were trimmed by 0 bases and 0 bases, with 12 bases remaining between them. Germline CDR1 reads LGHNA; CDR2 reads YSLEER. This CDR3 has 17 amino acids. In DNA, the CDR3 is TGCGCCAGCAGCCAAGATGCTGCCCAGAGCTCCTACAATGAGCAGTTCTGC. Amino acids: CASSQDAAQSSYNEQFC.

This clonotype came up a few times. The V call is TRBV19, the J call TRBJ1-5; D might be TRBD1 (5 bases). V lost 8 bases, J lost 4 bases, and 12 bases lay in between. The CDR3 extends over 13 amino acids. CDR1 and CDR2 (germline): LNHDA, SQIVND (reference sequence). The CDR3, as DNA: TGTGCCAGTGGGGACGGAGTTAATCAGCCCCAGCATTTT. Translating gives CASGDGVNQPQHF.

In its sample, this clonotype was seen many times. The chain carries TRBV7-3 and TRBJ1-1; D possibly corresponds to TRBD1 (6 bases). The CDR3 length is 11 residues. Per the germline V gene, CDR1 is SGHTA and CDR2 is FQGTGA. The V gene lost 4 bases and the J gene lost 8 bases, with 8 bases spanning the gap. CDR3 coding DNA: TGTGCCAGCAGCTCAGGACAGGAAGCTTTCTTT. Translated, it gives CASSSGQEAFF.

The chain employs TRBV3-1 and TRBJ2-5, with D tentatively TRBD1 or TRBD2 (5 bases each). The V gene lost 4 bases and the J gene lost 5 bases, with 14 bases spanning the gap. Germline V gene lookup returns CDR1 LGHDT and CDR2 YNNKEL (reference sequence). CDR3 length equals 14 residues. As DNA, the CDR3 is TGTGCCAGCAGCCTCAATGGGGGATACGAGACCCAGTACTTC. This translates into CASSLNGGYETQYF.

In its sample, this clonotype was seen many times. The V gene is TRBV6-1, the J gene TRBJ1-3, with D tentatively TRBD1 (5 bases). CDR3 length equals 15 residues. Germline assignment: CDR1 MNHNS and CDR2 SASEGT. The germline V and J ends were trimmed by 5 bases and 0 bases, with 11 bases remaining between them. The CDR3 sequence is CASSPDGASGNTIYF. For the CDR3, the DNA is TGTGCCAGCAGTCCGGACGGGGCCTCTGGAAACACCATATATTTT.

A note on this clonotype: This sequence may be a read error, since a much larger clone differs from it by one base. This chain uses TRBV5-6 with TRBJ1-2; 10 nucleotides agree with TRBD1. This CDR3 spans 14 amino acids. CDR1 is SGHDT and CDR2 is YYEEEE in the germline V gene. The CDR3 spells CASSSWTGGYGDTF. CDR3 bases: TGTGCCAGCAGCTCATGGACAGGGGGTTATGGCGACACCTTC.

This clonotype was seen at least ten times. The chain combines TRBV28 with TRBJ1-5; 10 bases match TRBD1. The CDR3 length is 15 residues. V trimming: 6 bases; J trimming: 6 bases; junction bases outside the gene matches: 8. Germline CDR1 MDHEN, CDR2 SYDVKM. The CDR3 nucleotides read TGTGCCAGCAGAAATGGACAGGGGGGCGGTCAGCCCCAGCATTTT. It encodes CASRNGQGGGQPQHF.

V usage is TRBV6-1 and J usage is TRBJ1-1, with D perhaps TRBD1 (6 bases). The CDR3 totals 14 residues. Trimming cost V 4 bases and J 11 bases, with 20 bases left between them. CDR1 and CDR2 (germline): MNHNS, SASEGT. Written as DNA, the CDR3 is TGTGCCAGCAGTGGGCCCGGGGGGCGGAAGGAGGCTTTCTTT. Encoded protein: CASSGPGGRKEAFF.

This clonotype was detected once. The CDR3: CSAENGLAGFTDTQYF. CDR3 DNA: TGCAGTGCAGAAAATGGACTAGCGGGGTTCACAGATACGCAGTATTTT. V gene TRBV20-1 combines with J gene TRBJ2-3; 12 positions match TRBD2. Germline CDR1 and CDR2: DFQATT and SNEGSKA (reference sequence). The length of the CDR3 is 16 residues. J was trimmed by 2 bases and V by 6 bases; bases with no gene match: 9.

This chain connects TRBV27 to TRBJ2-2; 7 bases line up with TRBD1. The V and J ends lost 2 bases and 0 bases, in that order; junction bases with no gene match: 6. This CDR3 contains 17 residues. Per the germline V gene, CDR1 is MNHEY and CDR2 is SMNVEV (reference sequence). The CDR3 coding sequence is TGTGCCAGCAGTTTAGACCCGCAGGGGGCGAACACCGGGGAGCTGTTTTTT. Translated, it gives CASSLDPQGANTGELFF.

This clonotype appeared a few times. The chain joins TRBV29-1 to TRBJ1-1; D gene uncertain. CDR1 and CDR2 from the germline V gene are SQVTM and ANQGSEA. The V gene lost 4 bases and the J gene lost 3 bases, with 12 bases spanning the gap. The CDR3 length is 13 residues. CDR3 nucleotides: TGCAGCGTTGTCCGACGGAGCGACACTGAAGCTTTCTTT. Translating gives CSVVRRSDTEAFF.

This clonotype was picked up a small number of times. V and J are TRBV5-1 and TRBJ1-1; TRBD1 might be the D (6 bases). CDR3 length: 15 residues. Between the trimmed V and J ends, which lost 0 bases and 6 bases, there was a span of 15 bases. Germline V gene data show CDR1 as SGHRS and CDR2 as YFSETQ. The DNA for the CDR3 is TGCGCCAGCAGCTTGGGCTCAGGGGTGATCGCTGAAGCTTTCTTT. It encodes CASSLGSGVIAEAFF.

J is TRBJ1-5 and V is TRBV7-2; 8 bases agree with TRBD1. With 2 bases clipped from V and 0 bases from J, the junction kept 6 bases outside the gene matches. The CDR3 extends over 17 amino acids. Germline CDR1 reads SGHTA; CDR2 reads FQGNSA. As DNA, the CDR3 is TGTGCCAGCAGCTTATCCTACACAGGGGGTAGCAATCAGCCCCAGCATTTT. Translation gives CASSLSYTGGSNQPQHF.

V is TRBV29-1 and J is TRBJ1-2; D not certain. The ends were cut back, 4 bases at V and 1 base at J, with 4 bases in the middle. Germline-derived CDR1 and CDR2 are SQVTM and ANQGSEA. The CDR3 has 11 amino acids. The DNA for the CDR3 is TGCAGCGTTGCCGGTAACTATGGCTACACCTTC. Translated: CSVAGNYGYTF.

The V gene is TRBV13, the J gene TRBJ2-1; D not resolved. The CDR3 consists of 13 residues. CDR1 and CDR2 (germline): PRHDT, FYEKMQ (reference sequence). V dropped 3 bases and J dropped 7 bases, with 10 bases sitting between them. DNA of the CDR3: TGTGCCAGCAGCTTCGGCTTCCCTAATGAGCAGTTCTTC. Amino acids: CASSFGFPNEQFF.

The rearrangement joins TRBV29-1 to TRBJ1-2; a weak D match, TRBD1 (5 bases). CDR3 length: 16 residues. Trimming pared 3 bases from V and 3 bases from J, leaving 20 bases between. Germline V gene lookup returns CDR1 SQVTM and CDR2 ANQGSEA. CDR3 protein: CSVDPLFEGFDYGYTF. CDR3 in DNA: TGCAGCGTTGACCCCTTATTTGAGGGGTTCGACTATGGCTACACCTTC. Full variable domain (remainder filled in from reference TRBV29-1 and TRBJ1-2): SAVISQKPSRDICQRGTSLTIQCQVDSQVTMMFWYRQQPGQSLTLIATANQGSEATYESGFVIDKFPISRPNLTFSTLTVSNMSPEDSSIYLCSVDPLFEGFDYGYTFGSGTRLTVV.

The rearrangement links TRBV5-6 to TRBJ2-3; D is possibly TRBD1 (6 bases). CDR3 length: 17 amino acids. The germline V gene has CDR1 SGHDT and CDR2 YYEEEE. With 0 bases removed from V and 4 bases from J, the gap between germline ends came to 18 bases. CDR3 protein: CASSLGVGTRWSDTQYF. For the CDR3, the DNA is TGTGCCAGCAGCTTGGGGGTAGGGACACGGTGGTCAGATACGCAGTATTTT.

A few counts support this clonotype. This chain joins TRBV4-2 and TRBJ1-2; D may be TRBD1 (6 bases). The CDR3 has 17 residues. Germline CDR1 LGHNA, CDR2 YNFKEQ. V lost 0 bases to trimming and J lost 4 bases, with 18 bases between them. In DNA, the CDR3 is TGTGCCAGCAGCCAAGACACCCCTTACAGGGTAATCTATGGCTACACCTTC. It translates to CASSQDTPYRVIYGYTF.

The V call is TRBV10-3, the J call TRBJ2-2, with 9 bases lining up with TRBD1. The CDR3 has 14 amino acids. Germline-derived CDR1 and CDR2 are ENHRY and SYGVKD. Trimming cost V 10 bases and J 6 bases; bases outside gene matches: 9. The CDR3 DNA sequence: TGTGCCACCCGACCGGGACAGGGTTCCGGGGAGCTGTTTTTT. This encodes CATRPGQGSGELFF.

Many counts were recorded for this clonotype. The chain joins TRBV12-3 or TRBV12-4 to TRBJ1-1; D perhaps matches TRBD1 (5 bases). This CDR3 contains 14 residues. V shed 6 bases and J shed 1 base, with 12 bases lying between them. The CDR3 DNA reads as TGTGCCAGCAGAGGGGACCTGACGAACACTGAAGCTTTCTTT. Encoded protein: CASRGDLTNTEAFF.

CDR3 in amino acids: CATTGWAKNIQYF. CDR3 bases: TGTGCCACCACGGGGTGGGCCAAAAACATTCAGTACTTC. This chain links TRBV28 with TRBJ2-4; TRBD2 might be the D (5 bases). The germline CDR1 and CDR2 sequences are MDHEN and SYDVKM. The CDR3 runs to 13 residues. V lost 10 bases and J lost 1, with 11 bases in between.

The chain has TRBV10-3 and TRBJ1-6; 11 nucleotides match TRBD1. V was clipped by 9 bases and J by 8 bases; unmatched bases: 3. The CDR3 contains 13 residues. The V gene's germline CDR1 is ENHRY and CDR2 SYGVKD. CDR3 sequence (DNA): TGTGCCATTGGACAGGGGGCTCATTCACCCCTCCACTTT. Its protein is CAIGQGAHSPLHF.